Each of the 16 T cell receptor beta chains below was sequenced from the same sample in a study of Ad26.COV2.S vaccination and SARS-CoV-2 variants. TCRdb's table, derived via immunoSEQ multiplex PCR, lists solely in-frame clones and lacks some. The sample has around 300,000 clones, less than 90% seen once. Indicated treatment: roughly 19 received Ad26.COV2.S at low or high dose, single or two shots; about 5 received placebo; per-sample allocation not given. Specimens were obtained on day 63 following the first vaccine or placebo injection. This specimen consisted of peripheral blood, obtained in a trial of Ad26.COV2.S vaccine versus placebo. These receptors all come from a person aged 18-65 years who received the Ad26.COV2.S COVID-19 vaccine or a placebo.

The CDR3 DNA follows: TGTGCCAGTAGCGGACAGGGGTATTACTATGGCTACACCTTC. Protein product: CASSGQGYYYGYTF. J is TRBJ1-2 and V is TRBV19, with 9 positions matching TRBD1. Looked up from germline, CDR1 is LNHDA and CDR2 is SQIVND (reference sequence). The V gene end was trimmed by 6 bases and the J gene end by 3 bases; junction bases not matched to a gene: 5. CDR3 length: 14 residues.

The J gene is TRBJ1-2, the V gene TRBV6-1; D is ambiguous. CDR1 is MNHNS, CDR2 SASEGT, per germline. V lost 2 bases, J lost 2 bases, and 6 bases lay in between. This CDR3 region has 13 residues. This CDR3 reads CASSERANYGYTF. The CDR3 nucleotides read TGTGCCAGCAGTGAAAGGGCAAACTATGGCTACACCTTC.

The CDR3 sequence is CASSYSSGARGYTF. The CDR3 nucleotides read TGTGCCAGCAGTTACTCTTCGGGGGCGCGTGGCTACACCTTC. The chain links TRBV6-2 or TRBV6-3 to TRBJ1-2; D might be TRBD1 (6 bases). Trimming stripped 0 bases from V and 7 bases from J, with 12 bases between. This CDR3 has 14 amino acids. Germline-derived CDR1 and CDR2 are MNHEY and SVGEGT.

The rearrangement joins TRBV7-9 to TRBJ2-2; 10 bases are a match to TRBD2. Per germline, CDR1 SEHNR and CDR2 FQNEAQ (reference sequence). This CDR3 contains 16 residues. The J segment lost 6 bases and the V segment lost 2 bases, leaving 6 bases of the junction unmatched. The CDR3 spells CASSLSKAGGAGELFF. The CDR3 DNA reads TGTGCCAGCAGCTTATCCAAAGCGGGAGGGGCCGGGGAGCTGTTTTTT.

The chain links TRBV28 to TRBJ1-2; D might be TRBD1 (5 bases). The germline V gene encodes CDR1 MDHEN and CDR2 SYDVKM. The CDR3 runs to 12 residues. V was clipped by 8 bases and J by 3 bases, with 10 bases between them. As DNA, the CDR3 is TGTGCCAGCGAGCGGGGGGACTATGGCTACACCTTC. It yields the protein CASERGDYGYTF.

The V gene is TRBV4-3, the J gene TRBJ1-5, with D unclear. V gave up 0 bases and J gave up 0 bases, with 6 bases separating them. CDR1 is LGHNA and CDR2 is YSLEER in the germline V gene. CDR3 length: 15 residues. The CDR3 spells CASSQDEGSNQPQHF. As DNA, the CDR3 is TGCGCCAGCAGCCAAGATGAAGGTAGCAATCAGCCCCAGCATTTT.

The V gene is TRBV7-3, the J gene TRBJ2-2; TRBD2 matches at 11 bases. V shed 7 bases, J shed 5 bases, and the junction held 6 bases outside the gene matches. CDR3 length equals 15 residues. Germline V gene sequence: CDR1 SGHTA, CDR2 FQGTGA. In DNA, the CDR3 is TGTGCCAGCACCCTGACTAGCGGGACTACCGGGGAGCTGTTTTTT. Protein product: CASTLTSGTTGELFF.

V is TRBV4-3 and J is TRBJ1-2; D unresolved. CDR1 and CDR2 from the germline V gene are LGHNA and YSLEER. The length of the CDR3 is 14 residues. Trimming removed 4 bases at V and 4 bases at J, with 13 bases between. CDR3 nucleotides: TGCGCCAGCAGCCCCAAGCCCAGTGCCTATGGCTACACCTTC. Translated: CASSPKPSAYGYTF.

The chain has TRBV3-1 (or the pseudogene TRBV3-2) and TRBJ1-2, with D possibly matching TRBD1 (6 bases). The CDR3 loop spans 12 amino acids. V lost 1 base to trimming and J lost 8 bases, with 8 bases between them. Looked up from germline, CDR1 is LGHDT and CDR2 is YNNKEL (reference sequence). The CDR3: CASSQGRGGYTF. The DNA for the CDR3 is TGTGCCAGCAGCCAAGGCAGGGGAGGCTACACCTTC.

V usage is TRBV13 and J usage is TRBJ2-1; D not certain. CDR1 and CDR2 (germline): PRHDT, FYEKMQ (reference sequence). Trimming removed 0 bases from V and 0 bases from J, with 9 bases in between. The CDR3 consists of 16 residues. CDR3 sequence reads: CASSLGPRSSYNEQFF. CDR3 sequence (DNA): TGTGCCAGCAGCTTAGGACCCAGGAGCTCCTACAATGAGCAGTTCTTC.

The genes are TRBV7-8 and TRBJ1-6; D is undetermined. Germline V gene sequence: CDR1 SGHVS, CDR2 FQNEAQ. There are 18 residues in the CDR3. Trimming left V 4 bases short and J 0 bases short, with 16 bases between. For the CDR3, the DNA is TGTGCCAGCAGCTCCCGGACCTTCCGGAGCTCCTATAATTCACCCCTCCACTTT. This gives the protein CASSSRTFRSSYNSPLHF. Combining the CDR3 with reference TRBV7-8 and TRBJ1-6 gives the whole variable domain GAGVSQSPRYKVAKRGQDVALRCDPISGHVSLFWYQQALGQGPEFLTYFQNEAQLDKSGLPSDRFFAERPEGSVSTLKIQRTQQEDSAVYLCASSSRTFRSSYNSPLHFGNGTRLTVT.

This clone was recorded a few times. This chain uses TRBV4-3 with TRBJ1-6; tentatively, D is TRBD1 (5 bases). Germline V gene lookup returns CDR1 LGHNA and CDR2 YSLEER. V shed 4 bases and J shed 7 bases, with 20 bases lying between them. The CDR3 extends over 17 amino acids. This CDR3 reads CASSRDPGGTENSPLHF. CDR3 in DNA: TGCGCCAGCAGCCGAGATCCCGGAGGGACGGAAAATTCACCCCTCCACTTT.

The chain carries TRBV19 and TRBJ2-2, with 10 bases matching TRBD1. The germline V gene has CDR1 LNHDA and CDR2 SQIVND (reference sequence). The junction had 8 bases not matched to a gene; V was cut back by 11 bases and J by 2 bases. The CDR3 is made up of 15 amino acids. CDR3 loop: CASTGTGVNTGELFF. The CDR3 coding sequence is TGTGCCTCGACGGGGACAGGGGTAAACACCGGGGAGCTGTTTTTT.

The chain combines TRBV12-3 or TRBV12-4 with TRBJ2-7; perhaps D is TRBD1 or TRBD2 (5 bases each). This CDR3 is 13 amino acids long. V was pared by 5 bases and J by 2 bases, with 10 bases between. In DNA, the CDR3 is TGTGCCAGCAGTCCCGGGGCCGCCTACGAGCAGTACTTC. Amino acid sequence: CASSPGAAYEQYF.

This CDR3 is CASSLEWGPHNEQFF. In DNA form, the CDR3 reads TGTGCCAGCAGTTTAGAGTGGGGGCCTCACAATGAGCAGTTCTTC. The V call is TRBV27, the J call TRBJ2-1, with D possibly matching TRBD1 (6 bases). Germline V gene data show CDR1 as MNHEY and CDR2 as SMNVEV (reference sequence). Trimming removed 2 bases from V and 5 bases from J, with 13 bases in between. The length of the CDR3 is 15 residues.

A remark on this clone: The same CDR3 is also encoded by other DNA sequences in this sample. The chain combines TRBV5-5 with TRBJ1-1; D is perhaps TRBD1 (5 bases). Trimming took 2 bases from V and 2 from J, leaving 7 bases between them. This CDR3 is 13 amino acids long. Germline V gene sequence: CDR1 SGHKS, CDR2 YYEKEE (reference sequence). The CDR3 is CASSFQGNTEAFF. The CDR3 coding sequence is TGTGCCAGCAGCTTTCAGGGAAACACTGAAGCTTTCTTT.